The next 21 T cell receptor beta chains were all read from a single sample in a study of identifying expanded T cells in peripheral blood. Sequencing used immunoSEQ multiplex PCR; TCRdb keeps in-frame clones, though not all of them. The sample carries 70,000 or so clones, almost 90% recorded once. Material for sequencing was blood. Source of these receptors: a person between 18 and 70 years old in good health.

The V gene is TRBV5-1, the J gene TRBJ1-1, with 8 nucleotides matching TRBD1. This CDR3 has 15 residues. After removal of 4 bases from V and 5 bases from J, the junction contained 10 bases not matched to a gene. Germline V gives CDR1 SGHRS, CDR2 YFSETQ. In DNA form, the CDR3 reads TGCGCCAGCAGCGTATCAACAGGGGGATGGACTGAAGCTTTCTTT. The encoded protein is CASSVSTGGWTEAFF.

The CDR3 is CASSYQPRDSLNSGANVLTF. The CDR3 DNA sequence: TGTGCCAGCAGCTATCAGCCTCGGGACAGCCTAAACTCTGGGGCCAACGTCCTGACTTTC. This rearrangement joins TRBV13 to TRBJ2-6, with 7 nucleotides matching TRBD1. V gave up 4 bases and J gave up 0 bases; unmatched junction bases: 15. This CDR3 is 20 amino acids long. The germline V gene encodes CDR1 PRHDT and CDR2 FYEKMQ (reference sequence). The entire variable domain, with the rest obtained from reference TRBV13 and TRBJ2-6, is as follows: AAGVIQSPRHLIKEKRETATLKCYPIPRHDTVYWYQQGPGQDPQFLISFYEKMQSDKGSIPDRFSAQQFSDYHSELNMSSLELGDSALYFCASSYQPRDSLNSGANVLTFGAGSRLTVL.

This chain uses TRBV28 with TRBJ2-7; D may be TRBD2 (6 bases). CDR1 and CDR2 (germline): MDHEN, SYDVKM. V shed 8 bases and J shed 2 bases, with 22 bases lying between them. This CDR3 region has 16 residues. The CDR3 protein is CASRLGSRAGTYEQYF. As DNA, the CDR3 is TGTGCCAGCCGACTAGGGTCGAGGGCAGGGACCTACGAGCAGTACTTC.

This chain joins TRBV5-1 and TRBJ1-2, with 11 positions matching TRBD1. V shed 7 bases and J 5 bases; nucleotides not matched to a gene: 13. Looked up from germline, CDR1 is SGHRS and CDR2 is YFSETQ. The CDR3 covers 16 residues. The CDR3 region is CASGAGTGGNSYGYTF. Here the CDR3 DNA reads TGCGCCAGCGGAGCCGGGACAGGGGGTAATTCATATGGCTACACCTTC. Variable domain in full (rest from reference TRBV5-1 and TRBJ1-2): KAGVTQTPRYLIKTRGQQVTLSCSPISGHRSVSWYQQTPGQGLQFLFEYFSETQRNKGNFPGRFSGRQFSNSRSEMNVSTLELGDSALYLCASGAGTGGNSYGYTFGSGTRLTVV.

The V and J genes are TRBV5-4 and TRBJ2-7, with TRBD1 identical over 11 bases. The CDR3 sequence is 16 residues long. The trim removed 0 bases at V and 7 bases at J, leaving 9 bases unmatched. Germline CDR1 and CDR2: SGHNT and YYREEE (reference sequence). The DNA for the CDR3 is TGTGCCAGCAGCTTGGTAGGGACAGGGGGTTTGCGGGAGCAGTACTTC. Translating it yields CASSLVGTGGLREQYF.

This chain joins TRBV4-3 and TRBJ1-2, with TRBD1 matching 10 bases. Germline CDR1 LGHNA, CDR2 YSLEER. This CDR3 contains 16 residues. With 1 base clipped from V and 6 bases from J, the junction kept 8 bases outside the gene matches. CDR3 DNA: TGCGCCAGCAGCCAAGGGATTGACAGGGGGCGCGATGGCTACACCTTC. Translation gives CASSQGIDRGRDGYTF.

The CDR3 DNA is TGTGCCAGCAGCCAACTAGGAAACAATGAGCAGTTCTTC. The encoded protein is CASSQLGNNEQFF. J is TRBJ2-1 and V is TRBV11-2, with a weak D call TRBD2 (5 bases). The CDR3 length is 13 residues. Trimming pared 5 bases from V and 5 bases from J, leaving 10 bases between. Germline values: CDR1 SGHAT, CDR2 FQNNGV.

A word on this clone: At the DNA level, this CDR3 is encoded by other sequences in the same sample as well. V usage is TRBV19 and J usage is TRBJ2-7, with D uncertain. Trimming cost V 4 bases and J 3 bases, with 4 bases left between them. CDR1 LNHDA and CDR2 SQIVND come from the germline V gene (reference sequence). CDR3 length equals 11 residues. CDR3 protein: CASSRGYEQYF. The CDR3 DNA reads as TGTGCCAGTAGTAGAGGCTACGAGCAGTACTTC.

The gene calls are TRBV5-6 and TRBJ2-5; perhaps TRBD1 as D (5 bases). The CDR3 loop spans 14 amino acids. The V gene lost 0 bases and the J gene lost 4 bases, with 10 bases spanning the gap. Germline V lookup: CDR1 SGHDT, CDR2 YYEEEE. The CDR3 protein is CASSLAGYGETQYF. The CDR3 region has the DNA TGTGCCAGCAGCTTGGCAGGGTATGGAGAGACCCAGTACTTC.

This chain connects TRBV6-6 to TRBJ2-5; a weak D match, TRBD2 (5 bases). CDR1 is MNHNY, CDR2 SVGAGI, per germline (reference sequence). V was shortened by 0 bases and J by 0 bases, with 11 bases between the two germline ends. This CDR3 has 16 residues. The CDR3 bases are TGTGCCAGCAGTTACTCATCGGGCGGGTACCAAGAGACCCAGTACTTC. Its protein is CASSYSSGGYQETQYF.

This clone was found once. The CDR3 DNA is TGTGCCAGCAGTGAGAACCTAGCGGGGGGATACAATGAGCAGTTCTTC. It specifies CASSENLAGGYNEQFF. This chain connects TRBV25-1 to TRBJ2-1; the match to TRBD2 covers 11 bases. With V trimmed by 3 bases and J by 4 bases, 5 bases remained unmatched. The CDR3 is 16 amino acids. Germline CDR1 MGHDK, CDR2 SYGVNS.

The V gene is TRBV7-2, the J gene TRBJ2-7, with 8 nucleotides matching TRBD2. Per germline, CDR1 SGHTA and CDR2 FQGNSA. CDR3 length equals 16 residues. J gave up 0 bases and V 1 base, and 5 bases lay outside the gene matches. The DNA for the CDR3 is TGTGCCAGCAGCTTAGAGAGCGGGGGCATCTCCTACGAGCAGTACTTC. Protein product: CASSLESGGISYEQYF. The entire variable domain, with the rest obtained from reference TRBV7-2 and TRBJ2-7, is as follows: GAGVSQSPSNKVTEKGKDVELRCDPISGHTALYWYRQSLGQGLEFLIYFQGNSAPDKSGLPSDRFSAERTGGSVSTLTIQRTQQEDSAVYLCASSLESGGISYEQYFGPGTRLTVT.

This clone was counted between two and nine times. The V call is TRBV7-2, the J call TRBJ2-2, with D perhaps matching TRBD1 (5 bases). The CDR3 is 13 amino acids. Trimming cost V 6 bases and J 6 bases, with 11 bases left between them. Germline CDR1 reads SGHTA; CDR2 reads FQGNSA. CDR3 protein: CASSLLGAGELFF. The CDR3 nucleotides are TGTGCCAGCAGTCTATTAGGGGCCGGGGAGCTGTTTTTT.

The V and J genes are TRBV25-1 and TRBJ1-6; a weak D match, TRBD1 (5 bases). Between the trimmed V and J ends, which lost 4 bases and 8 bases, there was a span of 12 bases. The germline gives CDR1 MGHDK, CDR2 SYGVNS. The CDR3 totals 14 residues. The CDR3 region is CASSGTGWYSPLHF. As DNA, the CDR3 is TGTGCCAGCAGTGGCACAGGTTGGTATTCACCCCTCCACTTT.

The rearrangement joins TRBV27 to TRBJ2-7; TRBD1 matches at 8 bases. This CDR3 comprises 14 residues. In germline, CDR1 is MNHEY, CDR2 SMNVEV (reference sequence). The V segment lost 3 bases and the J segment 1 base; nucleotides outside the gene matches: 2. CDR3 sequence reads: CASSLDRASYEQYF. The CDR3 nucleotides read TGTGCCAGCAGTTTGGACAGGGCTTCCTACGAGCAGTACTTC.

The chain is built from TRBV25-1 and TRBJ2-7; D remains ambiguous. This CDR3 has 13 residues. Germline lookup yields CDR1 MGHDK and CDR2 SYGVNS. V was trimmed by 4 bases and J by 2 bases, leaving 9 bases between them. The CDR3 sequence: CASSGHSAYEQYF. CDR3 bases: TGTGCCAGCAGTGGGCACTCCGCCTACGAGCAGTACTTC.

The chain carries TRBV2 and TRBJ2-1; 15 nucleotides align to TRBD2. CDR3 length: 16 amino acids. The V gene end was trimmed by 6 bases and the J gene end by 6 bases; junction bases not matched to a gene: 6. Looked up from germline, CDR1 is SNHLY and CDR2 is FYNNEI. The CDR3 region is CASRPGLAGGVNEQFF. In DNA, the CDR3 is TGTGCCAGCAGACCGGGACTAGCGGGAGGAGTCAATGAGCAGTTCTTC.

The chain carries TRBV18 and TRBJ1-1; D remains unclear. Germline values: CDR1 KGHSH, CDR2 LQKENI. The CDR3 is made up of 15 amino acids. V was pared by 3 bases and J by 2 bases, with 13 bases between. The CDR3 reads CASSPSREPNTEAFF. The DNA of the CDR3 is TGTGCCAGCTCACCTAGCCGGGAACCAAACACTGAAGCTTTCTTT.

The rearrangement joins TRBV18 to TRBJ2-2, with 7 bases aligning to TRBD2. Trimming cost V 4 bases and J 1 base; bases outside gene matches: 9. Germline-derived CDR1 and CDR2 are KGHSH and LQKENI. The CDR3 runs 17 residues. Here the CDR3 reads CASSRGGSVVNTGELFF. The CDR3, as DNA: TGTGCCAGCTCACGGGGCGGGAGCGTCGTGAACACCGGGGAGCTGTTTTTT.

Only one count was recorded for this clone. This chain connects TRBV4-3 to TRBJ2-7, with D uncertain. This CDR3 region has 14 residues. V lost 0 bases and J 4 bases, leaving 10 bases between the germline ends. The germline V gene encodes CDR1 LGHNA and CDR2 YSLEER. CDR3 protein: CASSQDSGPYEQYF. Here the CDR3 DNA reads TGCGCCAGCAGCCAAGATTCCGGGCCATACGAGCAGTACTTC.

The V and J genes are TRBV7-6 and TRBJ2-3; D unclear. Germline V gene data show CDR1 as SGHVS and CDR2 as FNYEAQ. This CDR3 is 16 amino acids long. Trimming shortened V by 1 base and J by 3 bases, and 14 bases separated the two germline ends. The CDR3 coding sequence is TGTGCCAGCAGCTTAGAAGTTTTTTCCCCAACAGATACGCAGTATTTT. Protein sequence: CASSLEVFSPTDTQYF.